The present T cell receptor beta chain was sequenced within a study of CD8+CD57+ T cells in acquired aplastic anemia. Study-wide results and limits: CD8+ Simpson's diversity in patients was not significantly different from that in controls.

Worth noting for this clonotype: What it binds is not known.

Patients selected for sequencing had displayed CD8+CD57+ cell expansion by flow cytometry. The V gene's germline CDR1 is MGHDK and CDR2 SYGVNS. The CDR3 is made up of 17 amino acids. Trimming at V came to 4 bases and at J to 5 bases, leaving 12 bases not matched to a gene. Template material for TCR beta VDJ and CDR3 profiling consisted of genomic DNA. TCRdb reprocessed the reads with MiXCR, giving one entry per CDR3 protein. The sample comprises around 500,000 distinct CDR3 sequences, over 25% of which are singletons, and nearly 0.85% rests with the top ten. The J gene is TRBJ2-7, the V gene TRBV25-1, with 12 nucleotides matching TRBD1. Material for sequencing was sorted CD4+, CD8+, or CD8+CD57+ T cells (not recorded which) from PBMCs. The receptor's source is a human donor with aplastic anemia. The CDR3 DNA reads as TGTGCCAGCAGTGCTAGAGAACCCGGGACAGGGGGCGACGAGCAGTACTTC. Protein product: CASSAREPGTGGDEQYF.